The 10 T cell receptor beta chains presented below share a single source sample, sequenced in a study of shared clonotypes between healthy human individuals. CD45RO negativity and positive selection for CCR7 defined naive CD8 cells, a population that excluded terminally differentiated effector memory CD45RA+ cells. This table comes from immunoSEQ multiplex PCR, and its TCRdb copy is limited to in-frame clones, with some not included. The sample has around 2,000,000 clones; roughly 94% are singletons. Sequencing input: naive CD8+ T cells sorted from blood. These receptors originate from a man between 18 and 35 years old in good health.

The chain joins TRBV7-9 to TRBJ2-3; 7 nucleotides agree with TRBD2. This CDR3 region has 16 residues. Trimming cost V 4 bases and J 1 base; bases outside gene matches: 8. Germline CDR1 is SEHNR and CDR2 is FQNEAQ (reference sequence). CDR3: CASSSRGREGTDTQYF. The DNA for the CDR3 is TGTGCCAGCAGCTCCCGCGGTCGGGAGGGCACAGATACGCAGTATTTT.

This sequence joins TRBV4-2 and TRBJ2-1; D may match TRBD1 or TRBD2 (5 bases each). This CDR3 is 17 amino acids long. Per the germline V gene, CDR1 is LGHNA and CDR2 is YNFKEQ. The V and J ends lost 1 base and 2 bases respectively, with 15 bases between them. The DNA for the CDR3 is TGTGCCAGCAGCCAAGTATCTGCCGGGGCCACCTACAATGAGCAGTTCTTC. Protein: CASSQVSAGATYNEQFF.

The gene calls are TRBV10-1 and TRBJ2-7; D ambiguous. The V end was cut by 3 bases, the J end by 9 bases, with 12 bases between. The V gene's germline CDR1 is WNHNN and CDR2 SYGVQD (reference sequence). The CDR3 runs 12 residues. The CDR3 spells CASSDVSTVQYF. Here the CDR3 DNA reads TGCGCCAGCAGTGATGTGTCGACCGTGCAGTACTTC.

V is TRBV10-3 and J is TRBJ2-6, with 7 bases identical to TRBD1. Germline lookup yields CDR1 ENHRY and CDR2 SYGVKD. Trimming took 4 bases from V and 0 from J; bases not matched to a gene: 6. This CDR3 spans 17 amino acids. CDR3 sequence (DNA): TGTGCCATCAGTGGGGACAGCGTCGACTCTGGGGCCAACGTCCTGACTTTC. This translates into CAISGDSVDSGANVLTF.

This chain uses TRBV4-3 with TRBJ1-1; D is unresolved. The CDR3 extends over 13 amino acids. V dropped 0 bases and J dropped 7 bases, with 9 bases sitting between them. Germline lookup yields CDR1 LGHNA and CDR2 YSLEER. CDR3 sequence: CASSQDSESEAFF. In nucleotides, the CDR3 is TGCGCCAGCAGCCAAGATAGTGAAAGTGAAGCTTTCTTT.

V usage is TRBV9 and J usage is TRBJ2-7; D perhaps matches TRBD1 (5 bases). The CDR3 has 16 residues. The germline V gene has CDR1 SGDLS and CDR2 YYNGEE. Deletions cut 3 bases from V and 2 bases from J, with 18 bases between. The CDR3 here is CASSEGLIGRTYEQYF. The CDR3 DNA follows: TGTGCCAGCAGCGAGGGGCTAATAGGTAGAACCTACGAGCAGTACTTC.

As regards this clone: The sample holds other DNA sequences that translate to the same CDR3. The genes are TRBV6-5 and TRBJ2-5; possibly TRBD1 for D (6 bases). This CDR3 is built from 15 residues. V lost 1 base and J lost 0, with 9 bases in between. Germline CDR1 and CDR2: MNHEY and SVGAGI. The CDR3, as DNA: TGTGCCAGCAGTTACTTGGCAGGGGACCAAGAGACCCAGTACTTC. Amino acid sequence: CASSYLAGDQETQYF.

As concerns this clone: The sample carries other DNA sequences with the same CDR3. The V call is TRBV5-8, the J call TRBJ2-7; D unresolved. This CDR3 has 10 amino acids. Germline V gene lookup returns CDR1 SGHTS and CDR2 YDEGEE. The V gene lost 7 bases and the J gene lost 2 bases, with 4 bases spanning the gap. CDR3 in DNA: TGTGCCAGCGGCGCCTACGAGCAGTACTTC. It translates to CASGAYEQYF. Based on the CDR3 plus reference TRBV5-8 and TRBJ2-7, the full variable domain is EAGVTQSPTHLIKTRGQQATLRCSPISGHTSVYWYQQALGLGLQFLLWYDEGEERNRGNFPPRFSGRQFPNYSSELNVNALELEDSALYLCASGAYEQYFGPGTRLTVT.

V usage is TRBV13 and J usage is TRBJ1-1; a weak D match, TRBD1 (6 bases). Trimming shortened V by 1 base and J by 8 bases, and 17 bases separated the two germline ends. Germline CDR1 reads PRHDT; CDR2 reads FYEKMQ (reference sequence). The CDR3 has 15 amino acids. CDR3 protein: CASSLEGGTVAEAFF. The CDR3 DNA is TGTGCCAGCAGCTTAGAGGGGGGCACTGTGGCCGAAGCTTTCTTT.

This rearrangement joins TRBV30 to TRBJ1-4; 10 bases fit TRBD1. The CDR3 length is 14 residues. Per the germline V gene, CDR1 is GTSNPN and CDR2 is SVGIG (reference sequence). The trim removed 3 bases at V and 8 bases at J, leaving 6 bases unmatched. DNA of the CDR3: TGTGCCTGGAGCCGGGACAGGGGAGGGGAAAAACTGTTTTTT. It yields the protein CAWSRDRGGEKLFF.